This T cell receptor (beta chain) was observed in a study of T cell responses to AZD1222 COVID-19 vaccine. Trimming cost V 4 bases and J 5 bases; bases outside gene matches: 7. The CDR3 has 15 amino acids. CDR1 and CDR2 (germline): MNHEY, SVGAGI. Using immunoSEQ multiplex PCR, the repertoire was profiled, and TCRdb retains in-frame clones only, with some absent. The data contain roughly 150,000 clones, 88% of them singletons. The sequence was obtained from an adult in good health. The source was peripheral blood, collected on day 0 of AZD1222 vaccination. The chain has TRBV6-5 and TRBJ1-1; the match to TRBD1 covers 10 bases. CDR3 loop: CASSSRQGAGTEAFF. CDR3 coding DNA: TGTGCCAGCAGTTCTCGACAGGGGGCCGGGACTGAAGCTTTCTTT.